This T cell receptor beta chain was found in a study of technical replicates of blood from a few donors. TCRdb's copy holds only in-frame clones and misses some; the assay was immunoSEQ multiplex PCR. The sample has approximately 84,000 clones; 95% to 98% are singletons. The CDR3 is made up of 12 amino acids. V lost 4 bases and J lost 5; bases outside the gene matches: 2. The V gene's germline CDR1 is SGDLS and CDR2 YYNGEE. This TCR derives from a human donor in good health. Sequencing was carried out using T cells isolated from PBMCs. The rearrangement uses TRBV9 and TRBJ2-7; 8 bases agree with TRBD1. CDR3 nucleotides: TGTGCCAGCAGCAGACAGGGGAACGAGCAGTACTTC. The encoded protein is CASSRQGNEQYF.